This paragraph reports one TCR beta chain. Its antigen is unidentified. The second PCR ran roughly 7 to 12 cycles with a sample-barcoded 5' primer and J-beta primers. TCRdb reprocessed the 5' RACE reads via MiXCR and lists one record per CDR3 protein. The data contain about 640,000 distinct CDR3 sequences, 58% of them seen just once; the ten biggest clones take up approximately 37%. These data are taken from a study of blood T cells in healthy people across ages. Across the whole study: About one barcoded TCR beta cDNA was captured per two T cells.

The CDR3 totals 18 residues. Study-level results: A roughly linear age-dependent decrease characterized TCR beta diversity per million T cells.

The TCR was taken from a man aged 60 to 69 in good health. V and J are TRBV21-1 and TRBJ2-4; the table's D gene call, TRBD1, was not cross checked with the DNA. TRBV21-1 is reported as a pseudogene. Specimen: blood. The chain's CDR3 is CASSNRSRGDVAKNIQYF. The CDR3 DNA is TGTGCCAGCAGCAATAGGAGCCGAGGGGACGTAGCCAAAAACATTCAGTACTTC.